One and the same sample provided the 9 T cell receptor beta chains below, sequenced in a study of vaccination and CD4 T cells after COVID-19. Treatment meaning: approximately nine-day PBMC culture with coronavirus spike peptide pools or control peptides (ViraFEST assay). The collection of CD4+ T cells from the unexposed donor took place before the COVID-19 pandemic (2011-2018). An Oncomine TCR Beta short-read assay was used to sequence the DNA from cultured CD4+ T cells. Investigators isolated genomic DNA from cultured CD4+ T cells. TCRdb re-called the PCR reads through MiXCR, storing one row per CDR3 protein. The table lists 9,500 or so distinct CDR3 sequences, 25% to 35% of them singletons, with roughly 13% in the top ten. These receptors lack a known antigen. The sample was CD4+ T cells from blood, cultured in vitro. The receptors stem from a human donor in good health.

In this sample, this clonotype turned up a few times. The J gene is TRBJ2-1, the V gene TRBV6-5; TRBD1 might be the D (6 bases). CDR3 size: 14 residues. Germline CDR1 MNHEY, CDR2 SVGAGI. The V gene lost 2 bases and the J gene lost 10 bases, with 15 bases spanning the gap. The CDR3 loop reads CASSYPDSLLEQFF. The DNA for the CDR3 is TGTGCCAGCAGTTACCCGGACAGTTTGTTAGAGCAGTTCTTC.

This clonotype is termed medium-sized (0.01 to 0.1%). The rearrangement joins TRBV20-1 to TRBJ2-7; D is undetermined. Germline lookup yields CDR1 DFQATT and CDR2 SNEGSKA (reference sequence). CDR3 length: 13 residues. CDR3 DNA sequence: TGCAGCCCCCTCAAAGCGAGCACCTACGAGCAGTACTTC. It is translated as CSPLKASTYEQYF.

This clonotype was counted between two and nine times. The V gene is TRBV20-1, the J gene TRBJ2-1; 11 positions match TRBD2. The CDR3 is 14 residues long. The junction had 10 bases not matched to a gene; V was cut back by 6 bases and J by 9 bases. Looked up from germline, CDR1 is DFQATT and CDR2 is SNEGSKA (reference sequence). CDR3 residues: CSASPSGRWSEQFF. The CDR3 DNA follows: TGCAGTGCCTCCCCTAGCGGGAGGTGGAGTGAGCAGTTCTTC.

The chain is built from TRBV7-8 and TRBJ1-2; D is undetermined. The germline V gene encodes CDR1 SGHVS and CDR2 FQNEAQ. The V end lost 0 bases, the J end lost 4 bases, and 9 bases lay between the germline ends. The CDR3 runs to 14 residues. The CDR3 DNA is TGTGCCAGCAGCTTAGCACCTGGGGTCTATGGCTACACCTTC. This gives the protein CASSLAPGVYGYTF. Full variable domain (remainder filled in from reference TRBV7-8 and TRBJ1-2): GAGVSQSPRYKVAKRGQDVALRCDPISGHVSLFWYQQALGQGPEFLTYFQNEAQLDKSGLPSDRFFAERPEGSVSTLKIQRTQQEDSAVYLCASSLAPGVYGYTFGSGTRLTVV.

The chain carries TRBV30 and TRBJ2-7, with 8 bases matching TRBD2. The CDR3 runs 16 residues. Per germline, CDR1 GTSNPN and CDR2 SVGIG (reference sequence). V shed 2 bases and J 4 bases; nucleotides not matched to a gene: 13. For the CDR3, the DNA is TGTGCCTGGAGTTCAAAGACTAGCGCCATAAGGTACGAGCAGTACTTC. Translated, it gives CAWSSKTSAIRYEQYF. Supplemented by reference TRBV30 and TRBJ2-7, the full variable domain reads SQTIHQWPATLVQPVGSPLSLECTVEGTSNPNLYWYRQAAGRGLQLLFYSVGIGQISSEVPQNLSASRPQDRQFILSSKKLLLSDSGFYLCAWSSKTSAIRYEQYFGPGTRLTVT.

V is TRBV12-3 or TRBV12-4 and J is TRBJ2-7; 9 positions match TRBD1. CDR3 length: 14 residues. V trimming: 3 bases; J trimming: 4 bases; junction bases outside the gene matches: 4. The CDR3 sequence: CASSLGTGLYEQYF. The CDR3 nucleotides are TGTGCCAGCAGTTTGGGGACAGGGTTATACGAGCAGTACTTC.

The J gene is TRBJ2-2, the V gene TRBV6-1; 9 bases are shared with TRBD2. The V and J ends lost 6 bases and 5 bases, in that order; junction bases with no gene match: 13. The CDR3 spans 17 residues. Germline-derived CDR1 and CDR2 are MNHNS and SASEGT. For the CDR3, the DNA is TGTGCCAGCAGCCGAGACGGACTAGCGTCTCGTACCGGGGAGCTGTTTTTT. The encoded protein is CASSRDGLASRTGELFF.

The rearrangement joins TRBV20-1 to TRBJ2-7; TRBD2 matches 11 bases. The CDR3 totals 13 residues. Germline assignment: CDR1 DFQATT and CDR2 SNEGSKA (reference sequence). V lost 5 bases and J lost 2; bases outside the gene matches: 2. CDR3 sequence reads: CSARSGRAYEQYF. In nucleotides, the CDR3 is TGCAGTGCTCGTAGCGGGAGGGCCTACGAGCAGTACTTC.

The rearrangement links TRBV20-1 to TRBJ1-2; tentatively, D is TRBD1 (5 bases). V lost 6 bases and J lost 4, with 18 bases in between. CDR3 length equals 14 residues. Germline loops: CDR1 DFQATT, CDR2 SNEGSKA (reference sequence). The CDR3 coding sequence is TGCAGTGCGAAAGTACAGGAACGTACCTATGGCTACACCTTC. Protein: CSAKVQERTYGYTF.